Presented here are 6 T cell receptor beta chains from one specimen sequenced in a study of blood T cell repertoires in COVID-19. Sequencing was performed with immunoSEQ multiplex PCR; in TCRdb, only in-frame clones are kept and a portion is missing. The data show 150,000 to 200,000 clones, just under 90% seen once. Sequenced material: peripheral blood. Source of these receptors: a man between 18 and 29 years old with active or convalescent COVID-19.

The CDR3 DNA is TGTGCCAGCAGCCCCTACCACGGACAGGTGAACACTGAAGCTTTCTTT. Its protein is CASSPYHGQVNTEAFF. The chain has TRBV4-2 and TRBJ1-1; TRBD1 agrees at 7 bases. Germline V gene sequence: CDR1 LGHNA, CDR2 YNFKEQ. V was pared by 4 bases and J by 0 bases, with 8 bases of the junction left unmatched. The CDR3 has 16 residues.

The V call is TRBV7-2, the J call TRBJ1-5; D is unresolved. Between the trimmed V and J ends, which lost 5 bases and 9 bases, there was a span of 17 bases. The germline V gene encodes CDR1 SGHTA and CDR2 FQGNSA. The CDR3 consists of 14 residues. DNA for the CDR3: TGTGCCAGCAGCCCCTTTGGGCAGTCTTCGCCCCAGCATTTT. This codes for CASSPFGQSSPQHF.

There are a few counts of this clone. V and J are TRBV2 and TRBJ1-6, with no clear D. Trimming stripped 5 bases from V and 8 bases from J, with 4 bases between. The CDR3 is made up of 11 amino acids. The germline CDR1 and CDR2 sequences are SNHLY and FYNNEI. DNA of the CDR3: TGTGCCAGCAGTCCGTATTCACCCCTCCACTTT. Its protein product is CASSPYSPLHF.

The chain links TRBV5-5 to TRBJ2-1, with a tentative D call TRBD1 (5 bases). Trimming pared 3 bases from V and 7 bases from J, leaving 11 bases between. This CDR3 comprises 13 residues. Looked up from germline, CDR1 is SGHKS and CDR2 is YYEKEE (reference sequence). The CDR3 is CASSSQGGNEQFF. In DNA, the CDR3 is TGTGCCAGCAGCTCCCAGGGTGGAAATGAGCAGTTCTTC.

This rearrangement joins TRBV5-4 to TRBJ2-3; 7 positions agree with TRBD1. The length of the CDR3 is 18 residues. Trimming cost V 2 bases and J 2 bases; bases outside gene matches: 14. CDR1 is SGHNT and CDR2 is YYREEE in the germline V gene (reference sequence). DNA of the CDR3: TGTGCCAGCAGCTTAGGACAGGCCAGCCTTCTTAACACAGATACGCAGTATTTT. Its protein product is CASSLGQASLLNTDTQYF. Filled out from reference TRBV5-4 and TRBJ2-3, the complete variable domain reads ETGVTQSPTHLIKTRGQQVTLRCSSQSGHNTVSWYQQALGQGPQFIFQYYREEENGRGNFPPRFSGLQFPNYSSELNVNALELDDSALYLCASSLGQASLLNTDTQYFGPGTRLTVL.

V and J are TRBV18 and TRBJ1-1, with TRBD1 matching 9 bases. Germline-derived CDR1 and CDR2 are KGHSH and LQKENI. The CDR3 runs to 18 residues. V dropped 4 bases and J dropped 5; count of bases not matched to a gene: 17. In DNA, the CDR3 is TGTGCCAGCTCACGAGGACAGGGGCCTCCGGGGGGGTGGACTGAAGCTTTCTTT. Translating gives CASSRGQGPPGGWTEAFF.